Below are 9 T cell receptor beta chains sequenced from a single sample in a study of metastatic and nonmetastatic thyroid tumors. TCRdb ran MiXCR on the PCR reads. The sample contains about 59,000 clones, around 15% of which appear only once. All patients were untreated before thyroid surgery. Specimen: blood. All receptors derive from a male donor with papillary thyroid cancer or a benign thyroid nodule (not recorded which). Some clones in this sample may be carry-over from other donors' samples.

With regard to this clone: This clone may be a read error of a much larger clone one base away. At the DNA level, this CDR3 is encoded by other sequences in the same sample as well. The J gene is TRBJ1-1, the V gene TRBV14; D perhaps matches TRBD1 (5 bases). V lost 4 bases and J 1 base, leaving 13 bases between the germline ends. CDR1 and CDR2 from the germline V gene are SGHDN and FVKESK. The CDR3 is 15 amino acids. The CDR3 region is CASSPTITGNTEAFF. In DNA, the CDR3 is TGTGCCAGCAGCCCCACTATTACAGGGAACACTGAAGCTTTCTTT.

Points on this clone: Lacking the conserved final phenylalanine or tryptophan, this CDR3 likely reflects a read error. V and J are TRBV6-1 and TRBJ2-7, with D possibly TRBD2 on 5 matching bases. Germline V CDR1 and CDR2: MNHNS, SASEGT. The V end was cut by 6 bases, the J end by 3 bases, with 18 bases between. The CDR3 sequence is 15 residues long. This CDR3 is CASSPPGVRVYEQYS. The CDR3 nucleotides are TGTGCCAGCAGCCCCCCCGGGGTGAGGGTCTACGAGCAGTACTCC.

The chain has TRBV30 and TRBJ1-2; D is possibly TRBD1 (6 bases). The V end lost 3 bases, the J end lost 3 bases, and 17 bases lay between the germline ends. Germline assignment: CDR1 GTSNPN and CDR2 SVGIG (reference sequence). The CDR3 runs 15 residues. The CDR3: CAWSLMSGVHYGYTF. CDR3 sequence (DNA): TGTGCCTGGAGCTTGATGTCAGGGGTGCACTATGGCTACACCTTC.

This clone was counted at least ten times. This sample includes further DNA sequences coding for the same CDR3. The chain joins TRBV19 to TRBJ1-1; TRBD1 is a possible D gene (5 bases). Germline V lookup: CDR1 LNHDA, CDR2 SQIVND (reference sequence). CDR3 length: 14 residues. Trimming took off 8 bases at V and 5 bases at J, with 18 bases between the two ends. CDR3: CASSTYGGGTEAFF. DNA of the CDR3: TGTGCCAGTTCGACCTACGGGGGAGGGACTGAAGCTTTCTTT.

This clone has ten or more counts. The V call is TRBV30, the J call TRBJ1-1; no clear D. CDR1 is GTSNPN and CDR2 is SVGIG in the germline V gene (reference sequence). The CDR3 contains 16 residues. V shed 1 base and J shed 4 bases, with 19 bases lying between them. CDR3 amino acids: CAWSAEGVSRGTEAFF. CDR3 in DNA: TGTGCCTGGAGTGCCGAAGGTGTAAGCAGAGGCACTGAAGCTTTCTTT.

This clone has ten or more counts. A junction end diverges from the germline sequence, so it may reflect a read error. J is TRBJ2-2 and V is TRBV19, with 9 bases lining up with TRBD2. Per the germline V gene, CDR1 is LNHDA and CDR2 is SQIVND (reference sequence). There are 15 residues in the CDR3. This chain's CDR3 is CASRIAGANTGELFF. CDR3 sequence (DNA): TGTGCCAGTAGGATAGCGGGAGCGAACACCGGGGAGCTGTTTTTT.

This clone was observed many times. A much larger clone lies one base from this, so it may be a read error. CDR3 in amino acids: CASTPGACSYEQYF. CDR3 DNA: TGTGCCAGTACTCCAGGGGCGTGCTCCTACGAGCAGTACTTC. J is TRBJ2-7 and V is TRBV19; maybe TRBD1 (6 bases). CDR3 length: 14 amino acids. Germline lookup yields CDR1 LNHDA and CDR2 SQIVND (reference sequence). V dropped 7 bases and J dropped 0 bases, with 13 bases sitting between them.

This clone was found a few times. The rearrangement uses TRBV6-1 and TRBJ2-2; D call uncertain. Germline V CDR1 and CDR2: MNHNS, SASEGT. The CDR3 spans 14 residues. V lost 10 bases to trimming and J lost 11 bases, with 23 bases between them. The CDR3 here is CATLIPPPTVELFF. DNA for the CDR3: TGTGCCACCCTAATCCCTCCTCCGACCGTTGAGCTGTTTTTT.

Regarding this clone: A clone one base away is much larger, so this may be a read error. V usage is TRBV4-1 and J usage is TRBJ2-5, with D uncertain. The CDR3 runs to 13 residues. Germline V gives CDR1 MGHRA, CDR2 YSYEKL. Here the CDR3 reads CANSQWRQETQYF. As DNA, the CDR3 is TGCGCCAACAGCCAATGGCGGCAAGAGACCCAGTACTTC.